This TCR beta chain was sequenced for a study of T cell responses to AZD1222 COVID-19 vaccine. A remark on this clone: Its antigen is unknown.

The CDR3 is 13 amino acids. V was cut by 6 bases and J by 2 bases, with 11 bases left in between. Germline CDR1 SQVTM, CDR2 ANQGSEA. TCRdb's table, derived via immunoSEQ multiplex PCR, lists solely in-frame clones and lacks some. The table has approximately 71,000 clones, about nine tenths seen once. The study, taken as a whole, reports: Clonal diversity may have been underestimated in mostly white British donors. Spike-specific TCR breadth and depth grew following two AZD1222 doses.

The V and J genes are TRBV29-1 and TRBJ1-5; no reliable D call. This clonotype was sampled from an adult in good health. The sequencing used peripheral blood, collected on day 0 of AZD1222 vaccination. The CDR3 is CSVQTGGNQPQHF. The DNA for the CDR3 is TGCAGCGTACAAACTGGGGGCAATCAGCCCCAGCATTTT.